The source of this TCR beta chain is a study of response to subunit inactivated influenza vaccine. This clonotype was observed a handful of times. TCRdb reprocessed the RT-PCR reads with MiXCR, giving one entry per CDR3 protein. The sample shows about 570,000 distinct CDR3 sequences, about 11% of them seen only once. These data are also associated with another study on T cells expressing NK-cell markers. That report adds: In generating TCR beta cDNA, 5'RACE template switching with UMIs was used.

This clonotype originated in a man aged 50 to 59 who received an inactivated influenza vaccine. The sequencing here drew on PBMCs from blood, taken on the day of vaccination.

The CDR3 DNA follows: TGTGCCAGCAGCCAAGAATCGAGTGGGGGCTCTGGAAACACCATATATTTT. The encoded protein is CASSQESSGGSGNTIYF. The rearrangement links TRBV4-2 to TRBJ1-3, with D tentatively TRBD1 (5 bases). Germline CDR1 reads LGHNA; CDR2 reads YNFKEQ. CDR3 length: 17 residues. V gave up 0 bases and J gave up 0 bases, with 12 bases separating them.